The 5 T cell receptor beta chains below all came from one sample that was sequenced in a study of blood T cell repertoires in COVID-19. Using immunoSEQ multiplex PCR, the repertoire was profiled, and TCRdb retains in-frame clones only, with some absent. The sample lists around 290,000 clones, roughly 90% occurring once. The material sequenced was PBMCs or T cells enriched from blood (not recorded which). These receptors originate from a woman aged 25 to 45 who had recovered from COVID-19.

CDR3 amino acids: CASSYGGSGANVLTF. The CDR3 nucleotides read TGTGCCAGCAGTTACGGCGGTTCTGGGGCCAACGTCCTGACTTTC. The chain has TRBV6-6 and TRBJ2-6, with D hard to call. The germline V and J ends were trimmed by 2 bases and 1 base, with 6 bases remaining between them. Germline CDR1 MNHNY, CDR2 SVGAGI (reference sequence). The CDR3 has 15 residues.

This rearrangement joins TRBV28 to TRBJ2-1, with 12 bases identical to TRBD2. This CDR3 comprises 16 residues. Germline V CDR1 and CDR2: MDHEN, SYDVKM. The V segment lost 3 bases and the J segment 9 bases; nucleotides outside the gene matches: 9. The CDR3 loop reads CASSFLLAGGPGEQFF. The CDR3 bases are TGTGCCAGCAGTTTCCTCCTAGCGGGAGGGCCCGGTGAGCAGTTCTTC.

The chain has TRBV4-2 and TRBJ1-6, with 11 bases matching TRBD1. Germline V gene sequence: CDR1 LGHNA, CDR2 YNFKEQ. The CDR3 has 14 residues. The ends lost 4 bases at V and 7 bases at J; junction bases unmatched: 0. Here the CDR3 DNA reads TGTGCCAGCAGCCGGGACAGGGGGAATTCACCCCTCCACTTT. Translation: CASSRDRGNSPLHF.

In this sample, this clone turned up once. For the CDR3, the DNA is TGTGCCAGCAGCCAAGGAGTGACACTGAACATTCAGTACTTC. Translation gives CASSQGVTLNIQYF. The gene calls are TRBV3-1 (or the pseudogene TRBV3-2) and TRBJ2-4, with D unclear. V lost 1 base to trimming and J lost 7 bases, with 11 bases between them. Germline V CDR1 and CDR2: LGHDT, YNNKEL (reference sequence). This CDR3 region has 14 residues.

The rearrangement uses TRBV20-1 and TRBJ1-2, with D possibly TRBD1 on 6 matching bases. From germline, CDR1 is DFQATT and CDR2 SNEGSKA (reference sequence). The V end lost 6 bases, the J end lost 6 bases, and 8 bases lay between the germline ends. CDR3 length: 10 amino acids. In DNA, the CDR3 is TGCAGTGCGCACAGGGATGGCTACACCTTC. Translation: CSAHRDGYTF.